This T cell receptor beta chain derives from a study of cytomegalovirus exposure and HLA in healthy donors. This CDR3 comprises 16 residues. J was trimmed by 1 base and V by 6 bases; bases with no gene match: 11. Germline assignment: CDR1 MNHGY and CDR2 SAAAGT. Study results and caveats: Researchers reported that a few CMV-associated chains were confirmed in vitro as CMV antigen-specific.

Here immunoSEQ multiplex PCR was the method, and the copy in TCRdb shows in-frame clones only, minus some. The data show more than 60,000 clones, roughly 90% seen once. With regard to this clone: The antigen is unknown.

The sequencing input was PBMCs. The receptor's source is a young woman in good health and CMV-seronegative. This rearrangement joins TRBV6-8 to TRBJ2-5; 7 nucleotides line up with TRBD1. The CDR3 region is CASRGEGGASQETQYF. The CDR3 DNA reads TGTGCCAGCAGGGGCGAAGGGGGCGCTAGCCAAGAGACCCAGTACTTC.